Listed here are 20 T cell receptor beta chains from one sample, sequenced in a study of blood T cell repertoires in COVID-19. The assay was immunoSEQ multiplex PCR, and TCRdb's table has in-frame clones only and misses some. The sample gives 200,000 to 300,000 clones, about 85% of which show up once; approximately 4% is in the top ten. The sample consisted of peripheral blood. All receptors come from a man aged 55 to 70 with acute or convalescent COVID-19.

The chain combines TRBV20-1 with TRBJ2-5, with 9 positions matching TRBD2. Germline CDR1 DFQATT, CDR2 SNEGSKA (reference sequence). The CDR3 is 13 amino acids. V was clipped by 3 bases and J by 5 bases; unmatched bases: 4. This chain's CDR3 is CSASQGTSETQYF. The CDR3 DNA reads as TGCAGTGCTAGTCAGGGGACTAGCGAGACCCAGTACTTC.

The chain joins TRBV7-9 to TRBJ1-2; unclear D gene. V was shortened by 1 base and J by 4 bases, with 7 bases between the two germline ends. Looked up from germline, CDR1 is SEHNR and CDR2 is FQNEAQ (reference sequence). The CDR3 length is 13 residues. CDR3 DNA: TGTGCCAGCAGCTTAGGAGTTGGCTATGGCTACACCTTC. The encoded protein is CASSLGVGYGYTF.

This clone was counted a single time. The chain has TRBV10-3 and TRBJ2-7; 7 bases agree with TRBD2. Trimming removed 0 bases from V and 3 bases from J; junction bases left unmatched: 5. The CDR3 is made up of 15 amino acids. Per germline, CDR1 ENHRY and CDR2 SYGVKD. The CDR3 DNA reads as TGTGCCATCAGTGAGTCGGCAGGGACTAACTACGAGCAGTACTTC. This gives the protein CAISESAGTNYEQYF.

The genes are TRBV6-5 and TRBJ1-4, with a weak D call TRBD1 (6 bases). CDR3 length: 13 amino acids. The V end was cut by 10 bases, the J end by 5 bases, with 14 bases between. Germline lookup yields CDR1 MNHEY and CDR2 SVGAGI. For the CDR3, the DNA is TGTGCCACCAGGACAGCCGGCAATGAAAAACTGTTTTTT. The encoded protein is CATRTAGNEKLFF.

The chain has TRBV6-2 or TRBV6-3 and TRBJ2-7, with 7 positions matching TRBD1. Germline V gene data show CDR1 as MNHEY and CDR2 as SVGEGT. V shed 5 bases, J shed 2 bases, and the junction held 12 bases outside the gene matches. This CDR3 has 16 residues. CDR3 amino acids: CASSTWGQLLTYEQYF. The CDR3 nucleotides read TGTGCCAGCAGTACCTGGGGACAGCTACTTACCTACGAGCAGTACTTC.

This rearrangement joins TRBV30 to TRBJ1-2; D remains unclear. The CDR3 runs 14 residues. The V gene's germline CDR1 is GTSNPN and CDR2 SVGIG (reference sequence). Deletions cut 7 bases from V and 4 bases from J, with 19 bases between. The CDR3 DNA reads TGTGCCTTGGAGGGCAGGCCCCTACGCTATGGCTACACCTTC. Translation gives CALEGRPLRYGYTF.

This clone occurred once. The chain carries TRBV5-8 and TRBJ2-1; tentative D call: TRBD1 (6 bases). CDR3 length equals 15 residues. Trimming pared 4 bases from V and 0 bases from J, leaving 11 bases between. CDR1 and CDR2 from the germline V gene are SGHTS and YDEGEE. In DNA form, the CDR3 reads TGTGCCAGCAGCCTGACAGGCAGCTCCTACAATGAGCAGTTCTTC. Its protein product is CASSLTGSSYNEQFF.

This chain's CDR3 is CASSFAIKWGGPVYEQYF. DNA for the CDR3: TGTGCCAGCAGCTTCGCCATCAAATGGGGGGGGCCGGTGTACGAGCAGTACTTC. The chain uses TRBV7-9 and TRBJ2-7, with D maybe TRBD2 (7 bases). V lost 3 bases, J lost 4 bases, and 25 bases lay in between. The CDR3 is made up of 18 amino acids. The germline CDR1 and CDR2 sequences are SEHNR and FQNEAQ (reference sequence). The full variable domain, its missing parts supplied by reference TRBV7-9 and TRBJ2-7, is DTGVSQNPRHKITKRGQNVTFRCDPISEHNRLYWYRQTLGQGPEFLTYFQNEAQLEKSRLLSDRFSAERPKGSFSTLEIQRTEQGDSAMYLCASSFAIKWGGPVYEQYFGPGTRLTVT.

J is TRBJ2-3 and V is TRBV30, with D possibly matching TRBD2 (6 bases). The CDR3 has 15 residues. Per the germline V gene, CDR1 is GTSNPN and CDR2 is SVGIG (reference sequence). Trimming pared 1 base from V and 4 bases from J, leaving 15 bases between. CDR3 DNA: TGTGCCTGGAGTGGGCGGCGGGGTGTGTCAGATACGCAGTATTTT. Encoded protein: CAWSGRRGVSDTQYF.

Concerning this clone itself: The sample has other DNA sequences that encode this CDR3 too. The DNA of the CDR3 is TGTGCCAGCAGCTATCAGAATGAGCAGTTCTTC. It encodes CASSYQNEQFF. The rearrangement uses TRBV7-9 and TRBJ2-1; no clear D gene. V was cut by 4 bases and J by 7 bases, with 5 bases left in between. This CDR3 is 11 amino acids long. Germline CDR1 and CDR2: SEHNR and FQNEAQ (reference sequence).

The V and J genes are TRBV5-1 and TRBJ1-2, with 7 positions matching TRBD1. V was pared by 2 bases and J by 4 bases, with 11 bases of the junction left unmatched. The CDR3 is 16 amino acids. Germline CDR1 is SGHRS and CDR2 is YFSETQ. The DNA for the CDR3 is TGCGCCAGCAGCTTCGAGGGTGCAGGGGGTGTCTATGGCTACACCTTC. Its translation is CASSFEGAGGVYGYTF.

The chain employs TRBV7-8 and TRBJ2-4, with 10 bases aligning to TRBD2. Germline V lookup: CDR1 SGHVS, CDR2 FQNEAQ. The CDR3 covers 17 residues. V lost 2 bases, J lost 2 bases, and 6 bases stayed unmatched. This CDR3 is CASSLILAGETKNIQYF. The DNA for the CDR3 is TGTGCCAGCAGCTTAATCCTAGCGGGGGAGACCAAAAACATTCAGTACTTC. The full variable domain, its missing parts supplied by reference TRBV7-8 and TRBJ2-4, is GAGVSQSPRYKVAKRGQDVALRCDPISGHVSLFWYQQALGQGPEFLTYFQNEAQLDKSGLPSDRFFAERPEGSVSTLKIQRTQQEDSAVYLCASSLILAGETKNIQYFGAGTRLSVL.

The chain is built from TRBV30 and TRBJ2-7, with 7 bases matching TRBD2. The germline V gene has CDR1 GTSNPN and CDR2 SVGIG (reference sequence). This CDR3 has 15 residues. The J segment lost 0 bases and the V segment lost 0 bases, leaving 5 bases of the junction unmatched. DNA of the CDR3: TGTGCCTGGAGTGTTAAGCGGGGCCTCTCCTACGAGCAGTACTTC. Amino acid sequence: CAWSVKRGLSYEQYF.

The V gene is TRBV6-2 or TRBV6-3, the J gene TRBJ2-7, with D tentatively TRBD1 (5 bases). Germline V gene data show CDR1 as MNHEY and CDR2 as SVGEGT. Trimming cost V 5 bases and J 0 bases, with 14 bases left between them. CDR3 size: 15 residues. The CDR3: CASSQYRILSYEQYF. In DNA, the CDR3 is TGTGCCAGCAGTCAATACAGGATTCTCTCCTACGAGCAGTACTTC.

The chain has TRBV5-1 and TRBJ2-3; D is unclear. Germline V gene sequence: CDR1 SGHRS, CDR2 YFSETQ. This CDR3 region has 16 residues. Trimming shortened V by 0 bases and J by 0 bases, and 11 bases separated the two germline ends. Here the CDR3 DNA reads TGCGCCAGCAGCTTGGTGTTGGCGGTTAGCACAGATACGCAGTATTTT. Translated: CASSLVLAVSTDTQYF. The entire variable domain, with the rest obtained from reference TRBV5-1 and TRBJ2-3, is as follows: KAGVTQTPRYLIKTRGQQVTLSCSPISGHRSVSWYQQTPGQGLQFLFEYFSETQRNKGNFPGRFSGRQFSNSRSEMNVSTLELGDSALYLCASSLVLAVSTDTQYFGPGTRLTVL.

The genes are TRBV9 and TRBJ1-2; TRBD1 agrees at 7 bases. The CDR3 extends over 15 amino acids. Per the germline V gene, CDR1 is SGDLS and CDR2 is YYNGEE. V was pared by 3 bases and J by 2 bases, with 7 bases of the junction left unmatched. CDR3 region: CASSDNRGVNYGYTF. CDR3 nucleotide sequence: TGTGCCAGCAGCGACAACAGGGGCGTAAACTATGGCTACACCTTC.

The rearrangement links TRBV28 to TRBJ1-5, with D maybe TRBD1 (6 bases). CDR1 is MDHEN and CDR2 is SYDVKM in the germline V gene. The CDR3 loop spans 14 amino acids. V lost 5 bases to trimming and J lost 3 bases, with 11 bases between them. In nucleotides, the CDR3 is TGTGCCAGCAGTCAAGACAGGAACAATCAGCCCCAGCATTTT. This gives the protein CASSQDRNNQPQHF. The full variable domain, rest sourced from reference TRBV28 and TRBJ1-5, is DVKVTQSSRYLVKRTGEKVFLECVQDMDHENMFWYRQDPGLGLRLIYFSYDVKMKEKGDIPEGYSVSREKKERFSLILESASTNQTSMYLCASSQDRNNQPQHFGDGTRLSIL.

The chain carries TRBV7-2 and TRBJ2-7; D is possibly TRBD1 (5 bases). Germline-derived CDR1 and CDR2 are SGHTA and FQGNSA. There are 16 residues in the CDR3. V lost 0 bases to trimming and J lost 0 bases, with 12 bases between them. The CDR3 DNA reads as TGTGCCAGCAGCTTAGCAGCGACAGCTAGCTCCTACGAGCAGTACTTC. Residues: CASSLAATASSYEQYF.

This chain connects TRBV24-1 to TRBJ2-5; 11 bases match TRBD1. This CDR3 region has 16 residues. Unmatched junction bases numbered 6, after V lost 5 bases and J lost 2 bases. The germline V gene encodes CDR1 KGHDR and CDR2 SFDVKD. In nucleotides, the CDR3 is TGTGCCACCAGTGCCACCGGGACAGGGGGTCAAGAGACCCAGTACTTC. It encodes CATSATGTGGQETQYF.

The chain recombines TRBV5-1 with TRBJ1-1; D is uncertain. The ends were cut back, 0 bases at V and 11 bases at J, with 23 bases in the middle. This CDR3 contains 16 residues. Germline CDR1 is SGHRS and CDR2 is YFSETQ. The CDR3 DNA reads TGCGCCAGCAGCTTGGCCGGCGGTAGTTTTAAGGCCGAGGCTTTCTTT. It codes for CASSLAGGSFKAEAFF. The complete variable domain, with remaining parts taken from reference TRBV5-1 and TRBJ1-1, reads KAGVTQTPRYLIKTRGQQVTLSCSPISGHRSVSWYQQTPGQGLQFLFEYFSETQRNKGNFPGRFSGRQFSNSRSEMNVSTLELGDSALYLCASSLAGGSFKAEAFFGQGTRLTVV.